This T cell receptor beta chain was sequenced during a study of CD8 T cells in ankylosing spondylitis. Whole-study results and caveats: Reactive arthritis synovial fluid and blood were previously reported to contain some motif variants. Researchers report that disease-linked clones proved CD8+ and relatively rare in peripheral blood.

Points on this clonotype: Its antigen is undetermined.

TCRdb independently ran MiXCR on the 5' RACE reads; one entry per CDR3 protein. The repertoire holds under 170,000 distinct CDR3 sequences, with under 45% as singletons. This sequence originates from a male donor with ankylosing spondylitis. The source material was synovial fluid, either unsorted or a sorted T cell fraction (not recorded which).

The CDR3 is CASSQGQTPGLTYEQYF. The CDR3 DNA is TGTGCCAGCTCACAGGGACAGACACCCGGCCTCACCTACGAGCAGTACTTC. The chain joins TRBV18 to TRBJ2-7; 7 nucleotides agree with TRBD1. The germline V gene has CDR1 KGHSH and CDR2 LQKENI. V lost 4 bases to trimming and J lost 2 bases; unmatched junction nucleotides: 14. The CDR3 contains 17 residues.